The entry that follows covers one T cell receptor beta chain sequence. These data originate in a study of CD8 T cells in Susac syndrome. The RNA, about 0.45 to 1 ug, was put through reverse transcription using random hexamers. MiXCR, applied by TCRdb to the immunoSEQ multiplex PCR reads, yields one record per CDR3 protein. Of 120,000 to 150,000 distinct CDR3 sequences listed, around 94% were seen once; the top ten hold approximately 0.08%. Germline V gene sequence: CDR1 DFQATT, CDR2 SNEGSKA (reference sequence). The CDR3 is 13 residues long. The V and J ends lost 1 base and 9 bases respectively, with 13 bases between them.

The TCR sequence derives from a human donor in good health. This chain joins TRBV20-1 and TRBJ2-4; a possible D gene is TRBD2 (5 bases). Specimen: CD4+ T cells from PBMCs. CDR3 DNA sequence: TGCAGTGCTAGAGGTGTTAGCGTTGGCATTCAGTACTTC. This encodes CSARGVSVGIQYF.